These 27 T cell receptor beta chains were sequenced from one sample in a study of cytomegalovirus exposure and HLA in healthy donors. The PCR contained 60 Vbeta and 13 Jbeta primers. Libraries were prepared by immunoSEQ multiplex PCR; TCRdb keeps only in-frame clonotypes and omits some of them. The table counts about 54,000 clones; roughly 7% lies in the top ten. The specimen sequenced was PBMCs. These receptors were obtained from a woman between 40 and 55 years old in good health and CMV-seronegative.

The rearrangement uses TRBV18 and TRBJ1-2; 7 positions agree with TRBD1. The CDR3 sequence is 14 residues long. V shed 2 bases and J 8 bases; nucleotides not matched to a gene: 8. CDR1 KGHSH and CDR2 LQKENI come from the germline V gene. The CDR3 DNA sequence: TGTGCCAGCTCACCAGGACAGGAGGCGGGGGGCTACACCTTC. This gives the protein CASSPGQEAGGYTF.

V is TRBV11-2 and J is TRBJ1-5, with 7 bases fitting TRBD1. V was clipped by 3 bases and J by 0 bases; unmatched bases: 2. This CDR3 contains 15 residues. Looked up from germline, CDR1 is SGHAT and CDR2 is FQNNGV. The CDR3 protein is CASSFDRASNQPQHF. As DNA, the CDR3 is TGTGCCAGCAGCTTCGACAGGGCTAGCAATCAGCCCCAGCATTTT.

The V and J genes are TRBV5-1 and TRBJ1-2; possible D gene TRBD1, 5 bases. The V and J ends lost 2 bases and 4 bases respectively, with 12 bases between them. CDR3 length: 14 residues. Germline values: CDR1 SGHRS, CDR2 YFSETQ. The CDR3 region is CASSFDGGSYGYTF. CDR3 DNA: TGCGCCAGCAGCTTCGACGGGGGATCCTATGGCTACACCTTC.

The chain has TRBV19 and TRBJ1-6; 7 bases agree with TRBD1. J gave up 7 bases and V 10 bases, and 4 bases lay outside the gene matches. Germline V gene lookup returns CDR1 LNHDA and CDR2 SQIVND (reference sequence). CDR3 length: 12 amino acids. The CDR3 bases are TGTGCCACCGCGACAGGGAATTCACCCCTCCACTTT. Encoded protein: CATATGNSPLHF.

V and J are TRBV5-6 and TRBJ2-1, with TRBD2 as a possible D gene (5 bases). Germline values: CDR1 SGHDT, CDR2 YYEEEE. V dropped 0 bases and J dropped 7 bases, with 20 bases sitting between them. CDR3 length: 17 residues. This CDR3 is CASSLARTRRDSNEQFF. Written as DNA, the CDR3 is TGTGCCAGCAGCTTGGCAAGGACTCGACGGGATTCAAATGAGCAGTTCTTC.

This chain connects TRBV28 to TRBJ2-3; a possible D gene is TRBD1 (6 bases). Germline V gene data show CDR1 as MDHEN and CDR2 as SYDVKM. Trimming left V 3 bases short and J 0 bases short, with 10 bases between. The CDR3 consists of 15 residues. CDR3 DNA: TGTGCCAGCAGTTTCGGACAGTCTAGCACAGATACGCAGTATTTT. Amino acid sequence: CASSFGQSSTDTQYF.

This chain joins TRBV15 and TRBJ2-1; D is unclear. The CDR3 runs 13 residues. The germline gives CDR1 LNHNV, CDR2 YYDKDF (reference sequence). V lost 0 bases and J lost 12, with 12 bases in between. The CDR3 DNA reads TGTGCCACCAGCAGAGAACTCCAGGCAGGGCAGTTCTTC. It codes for CATSRELQAGQFF.

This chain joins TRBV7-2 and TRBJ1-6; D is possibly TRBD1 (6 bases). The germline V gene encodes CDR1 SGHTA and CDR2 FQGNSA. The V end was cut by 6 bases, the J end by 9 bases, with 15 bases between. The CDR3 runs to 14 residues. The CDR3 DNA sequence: TGTGCCAGCAGGCGACAGGTCGTGGGTTCACCCCTCCACTTT. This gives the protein CASRRQVVGSPLHF.

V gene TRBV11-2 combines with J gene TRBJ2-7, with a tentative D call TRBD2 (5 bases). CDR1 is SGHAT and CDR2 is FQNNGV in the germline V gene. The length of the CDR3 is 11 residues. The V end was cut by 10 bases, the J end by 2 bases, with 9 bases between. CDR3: CAMGVAYEQYF. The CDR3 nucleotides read TGTGCCATGGGAGTTGCCTACGAGCAGTACTTC.

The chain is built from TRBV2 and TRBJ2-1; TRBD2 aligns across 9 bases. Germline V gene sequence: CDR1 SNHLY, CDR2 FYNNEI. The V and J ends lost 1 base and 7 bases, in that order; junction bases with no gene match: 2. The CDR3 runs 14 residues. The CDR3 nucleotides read TGTGCCAGCAGTGAAGGACTAGCGGAAAATGAGCAGTTCTTC. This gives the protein CASSEGLAENEQFF.

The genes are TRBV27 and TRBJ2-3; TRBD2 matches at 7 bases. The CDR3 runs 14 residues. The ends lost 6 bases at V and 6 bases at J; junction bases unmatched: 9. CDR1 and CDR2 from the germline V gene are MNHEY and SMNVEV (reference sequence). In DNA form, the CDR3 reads TGTGCCAGCAGAACCGGAGGGGAGGGGGATACGCAGTATTTT. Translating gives CASRTGGEGDTQYF.

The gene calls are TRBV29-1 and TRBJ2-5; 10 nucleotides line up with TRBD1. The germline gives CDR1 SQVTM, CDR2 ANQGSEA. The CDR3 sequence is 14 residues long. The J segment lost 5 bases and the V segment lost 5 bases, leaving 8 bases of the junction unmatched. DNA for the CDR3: TGCAGCGTTTGCCGACAGGGGGCGCGGGAGACCCAGTACTTC. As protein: CSVCRQGARETQYF.

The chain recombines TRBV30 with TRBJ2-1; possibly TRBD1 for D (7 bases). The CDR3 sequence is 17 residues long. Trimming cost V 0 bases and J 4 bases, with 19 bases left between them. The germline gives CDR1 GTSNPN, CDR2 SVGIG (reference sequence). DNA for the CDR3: TGTGCCTGGAGTGTAGGACATCAGGGGGGAATTTACAATGAGCAGTTCTTC. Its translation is CAWSVGHQGGIYNEQFF.

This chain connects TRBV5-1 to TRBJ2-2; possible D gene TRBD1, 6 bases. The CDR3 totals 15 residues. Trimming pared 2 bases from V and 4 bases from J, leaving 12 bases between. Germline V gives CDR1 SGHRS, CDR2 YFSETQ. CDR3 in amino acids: CASSLAQGFTGELFF. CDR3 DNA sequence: TGCGCCAGCAGCTTAGCACAGGGTTTCACCGGGGAGCTGTTTTTT.

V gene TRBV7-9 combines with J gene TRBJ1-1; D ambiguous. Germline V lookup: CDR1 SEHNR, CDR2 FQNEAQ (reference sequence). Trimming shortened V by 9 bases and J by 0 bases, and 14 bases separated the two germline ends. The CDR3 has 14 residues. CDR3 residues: CASSRFQVNTEAFF. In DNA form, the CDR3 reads TGTGCCAGTTCTCGATTTCAGGTGAACACTGAAGCTTTCTTT.

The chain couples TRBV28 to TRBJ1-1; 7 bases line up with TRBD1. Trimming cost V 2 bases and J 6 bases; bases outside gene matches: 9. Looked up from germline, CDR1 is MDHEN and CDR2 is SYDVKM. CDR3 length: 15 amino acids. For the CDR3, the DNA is TGTGCCAGCAGTTTACCCAACAGGGGTTTCGCTGAAGCTTTCTTT. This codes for CASSLPNRGFAEAFF.

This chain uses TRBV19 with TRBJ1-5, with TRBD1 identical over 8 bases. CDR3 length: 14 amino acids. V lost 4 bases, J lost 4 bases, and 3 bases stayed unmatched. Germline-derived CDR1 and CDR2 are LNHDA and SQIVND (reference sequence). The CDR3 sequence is CASSNNRGNQPQHF. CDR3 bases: TGTGCCAGTAGTAACAACAGGGGGAATCAGCCCCAGCATTTT.

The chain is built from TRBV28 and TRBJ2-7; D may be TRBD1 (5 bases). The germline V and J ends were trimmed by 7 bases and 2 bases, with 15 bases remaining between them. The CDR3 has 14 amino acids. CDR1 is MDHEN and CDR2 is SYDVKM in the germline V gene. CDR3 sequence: CASIAQGITYEQYF. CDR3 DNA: TGTGCCAGCATTGCCCAGGGAATCACCTACGAGCAGTACTTC.

Written as DNA, the CDR3 is TGTGCCAGCAGCGTAGGGCTAGCGGCTCAAGAGACCCAGTACTTC. Translating it yields CASSVGLAAQETQYF. This chain links TRBV9 with TRBJ2-5; 7 nucleotides align to TRBD2. Trimming took 0 bases from V and 2 from J; bases not matched to a gene: 4. This CDR3 is 15 amino acids long. Looked up from germline, CDR1 is SGDLS and CDR2 is YYNGEE.

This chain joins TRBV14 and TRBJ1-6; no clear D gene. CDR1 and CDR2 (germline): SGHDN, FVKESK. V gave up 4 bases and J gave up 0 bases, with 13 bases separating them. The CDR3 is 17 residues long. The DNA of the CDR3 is TGTGCCAGCAGCCGGCGGGGAGGGCGCTCCTATAATTCACCCCTCCACTTT. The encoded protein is CASSRRGGRSYNSPLHF.

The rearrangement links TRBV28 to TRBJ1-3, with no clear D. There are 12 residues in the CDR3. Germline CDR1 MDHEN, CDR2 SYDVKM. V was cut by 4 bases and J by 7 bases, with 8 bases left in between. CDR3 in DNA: TGTGCCAGCAGTTCCCACCAGAACACCATATATTTT. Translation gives CASSSHQNTIYF. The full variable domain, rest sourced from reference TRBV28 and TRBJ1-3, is DVKVTQSSRYLVKRTGEKVFLECVQDMDHENMFWYRQDPGLGLRLIYFSYDVKMKEKGDIPEGYSVSREKKERFSLILESASTNQTSMYLCASSSHQNTIYFGEGSWLTVV.

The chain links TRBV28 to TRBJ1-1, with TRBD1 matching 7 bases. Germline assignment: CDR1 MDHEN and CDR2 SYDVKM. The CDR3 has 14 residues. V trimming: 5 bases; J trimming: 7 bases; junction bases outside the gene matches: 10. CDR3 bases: TGTGCCAGCAGTCCCCGACAGGGTTGGCATGAAGCTTTCTTT. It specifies CASSPRQGWHEAFF.

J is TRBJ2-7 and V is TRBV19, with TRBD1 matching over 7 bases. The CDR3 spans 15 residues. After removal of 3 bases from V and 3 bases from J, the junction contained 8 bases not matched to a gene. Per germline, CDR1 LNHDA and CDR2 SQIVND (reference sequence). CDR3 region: CASSIRTGPSYEQYF. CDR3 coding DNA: TGTGCCAGTAGTATTCGGACAGGACCGAGCTACGAGCAGTACTTC.

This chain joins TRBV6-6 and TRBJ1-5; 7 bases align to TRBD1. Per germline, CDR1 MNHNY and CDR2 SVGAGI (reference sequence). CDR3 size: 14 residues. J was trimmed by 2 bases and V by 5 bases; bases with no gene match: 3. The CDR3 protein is CASSATGGNQPQHF. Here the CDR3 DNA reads TGTGCCAGCAGTGCCACAGGGGGCAATCAGCCCCAGCATTTT.

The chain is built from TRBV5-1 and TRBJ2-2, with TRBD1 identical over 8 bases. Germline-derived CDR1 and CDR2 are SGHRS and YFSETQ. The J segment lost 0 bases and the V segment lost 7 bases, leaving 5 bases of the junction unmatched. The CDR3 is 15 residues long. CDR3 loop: CASARGQANTGELFF. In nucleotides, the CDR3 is TGCGCCAGCGCCAGGGGGCAGGCGAACACCGGGGAGCTGTTTTTT.

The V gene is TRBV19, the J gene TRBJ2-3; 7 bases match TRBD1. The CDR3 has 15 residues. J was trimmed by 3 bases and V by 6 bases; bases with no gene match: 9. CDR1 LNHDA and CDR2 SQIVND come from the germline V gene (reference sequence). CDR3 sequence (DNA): TGTGCCAGTAGCCTACAGGGGAGTTTGACAGATACGCAGTATTTT. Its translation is CASSLQGSLTDTQYF.

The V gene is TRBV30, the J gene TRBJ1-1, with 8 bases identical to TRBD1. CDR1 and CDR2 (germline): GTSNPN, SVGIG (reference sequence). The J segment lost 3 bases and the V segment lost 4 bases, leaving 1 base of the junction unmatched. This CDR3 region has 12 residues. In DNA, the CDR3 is TGTGCCTGGATGGGACAGGACACTGAAGCTTTCTTT. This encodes CAWMGQDTEAFF.